The 25 T cell receptor beta chains presented below share a single source sample, sequenced in a study of blood T cell repertoires in COVID-19. Assay used: immunoSEQ multiplex PCR; TCRdb lists only in-frame clones, some missing. Among roughly 240,000 clones, approximately 84% were seen once, and the ten largest hold about 3%. The sample taken for sequencing was peripheral blood. The receptors were sampled from a woman between 25 and 40 years old who had recovered from COVID-19.

The genes are TRBV18 and TRBJ2-5; a possible D gene is TRBD1 (6 bases). V lost 8 bases, J lost 1 base, and 11 bases lay in between. Germline-derived CDR1 and CDR2 are KGHSH and LQKENI. There are 13 residues in the CDR3. Here the CDR3 reads CASGGSPQETQYF. CDR3 DNA: TGTGCCAGCGGGGGCAGTCCCCAAGAGACCCAGTACTTC.

The chain links TRBV18 to TRBJ2-7; D remains ambiguous. The CDR3 length is 15 residues. V was cut by 0 bases and J by 4 bases, with 13 bases left in between. CDR1 and CDR2 (germline): KGHSH, LQKENI. The CDR3 sequence is CASSPPSRSEYEQYF. The DNA of the CDR3 is TGTGCCAGCTCACCACCGAGCAGGTCGGAATACGAGCAGTACTTC.

The count of this clone is one. The V and J genes are TRBV6-5 and TRBJ1-2; maybe TRBD1 (6 bases). Trimming removed 5 bases at V and 4 bases at J, with 11 bases between. Germline CDR1 is MNHEY and CDR2 is SVGAGI. The length of the CDR3 is 13 residues. Here the CDR3 DNA reads TGTGCCAGCAGTCAGGCAGGGGTCTATGGCTACACCTTC. Residues: CASSQAGVYGYTF.

Only one count was recorded for this clone. The genes are TRBV5-8 and TRBJ2-3, with D perhaps TRBD1 (6 bases). V shed 1 base and J shed 8 bases, with 8 bases lying between them. Germline V gene lookup returns CDR1 SGHTS and CDR2 YDEGEE. The CDR3 is 12 amino acids. CDR3 region: CASSLKGVTQYF. CDR3 nucleotide sequence: TGTGCCAGCAGCTTGAAGGGGGTTACGCAGTATTTT.

The genes are TRBV18 and TRBJ1-2; unclear D gene. Germline V gene sequence: CDR1 KGHSH, CDR2 LQKENI. Trimming shortened V by 2 bases and J by 8 bases, and 9 bases separated the two germline ends. This CDR3 comprises 12 residues. CDR3 DNA: TGTGCCAGCTCACCAGATATGAGGGGCTACACCTTC. This translates into CASSPDMRGYTF.

V is TRBV15 and J is TRBJ2-3; D remains ambiguous. The V end lost 1 base, the J end lost 3 bases, and 11 bases lay between the germline ends. The CDR3 sequence is 15 residues long. Germline V gives CDR1 LNHNV, CDR2 YYDKDF (reference sequence). The DNA for the CDR3 is TGTGCCACCAGCAGAGGTCTCCCTAGAACAGATACGCAGTATTTT. Its translation is CATSRGLPRTDTQYF.

The chain combines TRBV5-8 with TRBJ1-5, with a tentative D call TRBD1 (6 bases). CDR3 length equals 16 residues. Looked up from germline, CDR1 is SGHTS and CDR2 is YDEGEE. The V gene lost 4 bases and the J gene lost 2 bases, with 16 bases spanning the gap. The CDR3 loop is CASSADQGHGNQPQHF. CDR3 in DNA: TGTGCCAGCAGCGCGGACCAGGGGCATGGCAATCAGCCCCAGCATTTT.

The rearrangement joins TRBV15 to TRBJ1-5, with 7 bases that match TRBD1. Germline V lookup: CDR1 LNHNV, CDR2 YYDKDF (reference sequence). Losses at the gene ends were 5 bases for V and 3 bases for J; bases not matched to a gene: 7. CDR3 length: 15 residues. CDR3 DNA sequence: TGTGCCACCAGCCCCGGGACAGACTACAATCAGCCCCAGCATTTT. Translation gives CATSPGTDYNQPQHF.

V gene TRBV11-2 combines with J gene TRBJ2-5; 10 positions match TRBD2. CDR3 length: 16 residues. The germline V gene has CDR1 SGHAT and CDR2 FQNNGV. V shed 3 bases, J shed 5 bases, and the junction held 9 bases outside the gene matches. CDR3 region: CASSFRLAGVGETQYF. DNA for the CDR3: TGTGCCAGCAGCTTCCGCCTAGCGGGGGTAGGTGAGACCCAGTACTTC. The full variable domain, in which reference TRBV11-2 and TRBJ2-5 provide the parts outside the CDR3, is EAGVAQSPRYKIIEKRQSVAFWCNPISGHATLYWYQQILGQGPKLLIQFQNNGVVDDSQLPKDRFSAERLKGVDSTLKIQPAKLEDSAVYLCASSFRLAGVGETQYFGPGTRLLVL.

In this sample, this clone turned up many times. The CDR3 protein is CASSQNGGQTEAFF. The CDR3 nucleotides are TGTGCCAGCTCACAAAACGGGGGGCAAACTGAAGCTTTCTTT. The chain has TRBV18 and TRBJ1-1; D is possibly TRBD1 (6 bases). The V gene's germline CDR1 is KGHSH and CDR2 LQKENI. V shed 4 bases and J shed 5 bases, with 14 bases lying between them. CDR3 length: 14 residues.

The V call is TRBV5-5, the J call TRBJ2-1; 7 bases line up with TRBD2. Germline CDR1 is SGHKS and CDR2 is YYEKEE (reference sequence). J gave up 5 bases and V 0 bases, and 8 bases lay outside the gene matches. The CDR3 runs to 16 residues. Here the CDR3 DNA reads TGTGCCAGCAGCTTGGCCGTTGCGGGGGTGCACAATGAGCAGTTCTTC. As protein: CASSLAVAGVHNEQFF.

The rearrangement uses TRBV19 and TRBJ2-7; D gene ambiguous. The CDR3 runs to 11 residues. V lost 6 bases to trimming and J lost 6 bases, with 9 bases between them. CDR1 LNHDA and CDR2 SQIVND come from the germline V gene (reference sequence). The CDR3 coding sequence is TGTGCCAGTAGATTCGGTAGCGAGCAGTACTTC. Translation gives CASRFGSEQYF.

This chain connects TRBV6-5 to TRBJ1-1; D gene unclear. Per germline, CDR1 MNHEY and CDR2 SVGAGI. The CDR3 has 15 amino acids. With 6 bases removed from V and 0 bases from J, the gap between germline ends came to 14 bases. The CDR3 DNA reads TGTGCCAGCAGCCTAGGACTGATAATGAACACTGAAGCTTTCTTT. It encodes CASSLGLIMNTEAFF.

The rearrangement links TRBV9 to TRBJ2-7; the match to TRBD2 covers 12 bases. Trimming at V came to 0 bases and at J to 2 bases, leaving 0 bases not matched to a gene. The germline V gene encodes CDR1 SGDLS and CDR2 YYNGEE. The CDR3 is made up of 15 amino acids. The CDR3 region has the DNA TGTGCCAGCAGCGTAGCTAGCGGGGGGGCCTACGAGCAGTACTTC. Translated, it gives CASSVASGGAYEQYF. The full variable domain, in which reference TRBV9 and TRBJ2-7 provide the parts outside the CDR3, is DSGVTQTPKHLITATGQRVTLRCSPRSGDLSVYWYQQSLDQGLQFLIQYYNGEERAKGNILERFSAQQFPDLHSELNLSSLELGDSALYFCASSVASGGAYEQYFGPGTRLTVT.

This rearrangement joins TRBV27 to TRBJ1-2; 8 bases align to TRBD1. Germline CDR1 MNHEY, CDR2 SMNVEV (reference sequence). This CDR3 has 16 amino acids. V lost 6 bases to trimming and J lost 4 bases; unmatched junction nucleotides: 13. The CDR3 bases are TGTGCCAGCAGGACGAGTACCGGGACAGGAATCTATGGCTACACCTTC. The encoded protein is CASRTSTGTGIYGYTF.

The rearrangement joins TRBV5-4 to TRBJ2-7; D unresolved. Germline lookup yields CDR1 SGHNT and CDR2 YYREEE (reference sequence). This CDR3 is 13 amino acids long. The germline V and J ends were trimmed by 2 bases and 1 base, with 7 bases remaining between them. CDR3 in DNA: TGTGCCAGCAGCTTCGCGTATTCCTACGAGCAGTACTTC. Translating gives CASSFAYSYEQYF. Full variable domain (missing parts from reference TRBV5-4 and TRBJ2-7): ETGVTQSPTHLIKTRGQQVTLRCSSQSGHNTVSWYQQALGQGPQFIFQYYREEENGRGNFPPRFSGLQFPNYSSELNVNALELDDSALYLCASSFAYSYEQYFGPGTRLTVT.

This clone was detected once. This chain links TRBV25-1 with TRBJ1-5; D ambiguous. V lost 3 bases and J 2 bases, leaving 17 bases between the germline ends. The CDR3 contains 17 residues. CDR1 is MGHDK and CDR2 is SYGVNS in the germline V gene. Here the CDR3 DNA reads TGTGCCAGCAGTGACCCCGGGAGCTCTCCCGGCAATCAGCCCCAGCATTTT. This translates into CASSDPGSSPGNQPQHF.

CDR3 in amino acids: CASSWTPVQGQDQPQHF. The CDR3 DNA follows: TGTGCCAGCAGTTGGACTCCGGTACAGGGACAAGACCAGCCCCAGCATTTT. This sequence joins TRBV27 and TRBJ1-5; D is perhaps TRBD1 (6 bases). Germline CDR1 MNHEY, CDR2 SMNVEV (reference sequence). Between the trimmed V and J ends, which lost 4 bases and 7 bases, there was a span of 23 bases. The CDR3 runs to 17 residues.

The J gene is TRBJ1-1, the V gene TRBV7-6, with D possibly matching TRBD1 (6 bases). V lost 1 base, J lost 7 bases, and 22 bases lay in between. In germline, CDR1 is SGHVS, CDR2 FNYEAQ. CDR3 length: 17 residues. The CDR3 here is CASSLETGTRRTDEAFF. The CDR3 DNA follows: TGTGCCAGCAGCTTAGAGACCGGGACAAGGAGAACTGATGAAGCTTTCTTT.

The chain couples TRBV12-5 to TRBJ2-7, with TRBD1 as a possible D gene (6 bases). V was shortened by 1 base and J by 3 bases, with 10 bases between the two germline ends. The CDR3 sequence is 14 residues long. The germline gives CDR1 LGHNT, CDR2 FRNRAP. CDR3 DNA sequence: TGTGCTAGTGGTTTGGCAACGGACAGCTACGAGCAGTACTTC. This sequence encodes CASGLATDSYEQYF.

V gene TRBV11-2 combines with J gene TRBJ2-4; no clear D gene. Trimming pared 5 bases from V and 0 bases from J, leaving 11 bases between. Germline lookup yields CDR1 SGHAT and CDR2 FQNNGV. The CDR3 runs to 15 residues. CDR3 DNA: TGTGCCAGCAGCCCCACAAATTTAGCCAAAAACATTCAGTACTTC. It codes for CASSPTNLAKNIQYF.

This sequence joins TRBV5-5 and TRBJ2-1; 12 bases agree with TRBD2. The CDR3 covers 18 residues. CDR1 is SGHKS, CDR2 YYEKEE, per germline (reference sequence). V dropped 1 base and J dropped 6; count of bases not matched to a gene: 11. The CDR3 DNA sequence: TGTGCCAGCAGCTTGATAATTCGGCTAGCGGGGGGGCCCAATGAGCAGTTCTTC. It yields the protein CASSLIIRLAGGPNEQFF.

The chain uses TRBV6-5 and TRBJ1-1; D is perhaps TRBD1 (6 bases). V was shortened by 6 bases and J by 4 bases, with 15 bases between the two germline ends. The CDR3 has 14 residues. The germline CDR1 and CDR2 sequences are MNHEY and SVGAGI. The CDR3 here is CASSPGHFITEAFF. The CDR3 region has the DNA TGTGCCAGCAGCCCGGGACACTTCATCACTGAAGCTTTCTTT.

The V call is TRBV19, the J call TRBJ1-1; 8 bases line up with TRBD1. Trimming removed 6 bases from V and 6 bases from J; junction bases left unmatched: 15. CDR1 and CDR2 from the germline V gene are LNHDA and SQIVND (reference sequence). This CDR3 region has 16 residues. CDR3: CASSHRDRWGRAEAFF. In DNA, the CDR3 is TGTGCCAGTAGCCACCGGGACAGGTGGGGGAGGGCTGAAGCTTTCTTT.

V and J are TRBV19 and TRBJ2-3; 16 bases agree with TRBD2. The CDR3 contains 14 residues. V shed 9 bases and J 4 bases; nucleotides not matched to a gene: 1. Germline V lookup: CDR1 LNHDA, CDR2 SQIVND (reference sequence). The CDR3 region is CASGTSGGADTQYF. CDR3 in DNA: TGTGCCAGCGGGACTAGCGGGGGGGCAGATACGCAGTATTTT.